This T cell receptor beta chain was profiled in a study of cytomegalovirus exposure and HLA in healthy donors. A multiplex PCR was run with 60 Vbeta primers and 13 Jbeta primers. Sequencing was performed with immunoSEQ multiplex PCR; in TCRdb, only in-frame clones are kept and a portion is missing. The profile covers almost 70,000 clones, with around 66% appearing a single time and roughly 15% taken by the ten largest. Study-wide findings and caveats: The availability of immune exposure information extended only to CMV serostatus. Cytomegalovirus association was listed for 164 TCR beta chains.

This clone was seen once. What it binds is unknown. What was sequenced was PBMCs. The receptor was derived from a male donor in good health and CMV-seropositive.

The CDR3 is CASGKGGPSPGELFF. The DNA of the CDR3 is TGTGCCAGCGGGAAAGGGGGCCCCTCCCCCGGGGAGCTGTTTTTT. This chain joins TRBV5-4 and TRBJ2-2, with 7 bases that match TRBD1. This CDR3 comprises 15 residues. Germline V CDR1 and CDR2: SGHNT, YYREEE (reference sequence). The V segment lost 7 bases and the J segment 6 bases; nucleotides outside the gene matches: 12.